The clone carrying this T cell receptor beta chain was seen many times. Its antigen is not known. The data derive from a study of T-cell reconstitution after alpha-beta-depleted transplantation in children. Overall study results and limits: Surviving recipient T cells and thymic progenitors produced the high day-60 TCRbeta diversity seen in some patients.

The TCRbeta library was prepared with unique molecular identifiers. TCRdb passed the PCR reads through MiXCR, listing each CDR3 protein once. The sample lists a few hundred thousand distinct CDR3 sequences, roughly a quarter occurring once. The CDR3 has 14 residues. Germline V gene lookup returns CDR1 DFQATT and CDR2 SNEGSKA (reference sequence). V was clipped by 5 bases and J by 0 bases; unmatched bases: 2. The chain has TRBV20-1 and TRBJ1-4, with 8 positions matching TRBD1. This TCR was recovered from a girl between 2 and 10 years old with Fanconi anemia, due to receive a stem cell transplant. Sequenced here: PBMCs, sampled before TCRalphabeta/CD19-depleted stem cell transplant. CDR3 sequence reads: CSAGTGTTNEKLFF. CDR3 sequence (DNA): TGCAGTGCTGGGACAGGAACAACTAATGAAAAACTGTTTTTT.